Shown below are 6 T cell receptor beta chains from a single sample sequenced in a study of neurological immune-mediated disorders. Time point noted: longitudinal time-point 2. Via MiXCR, TCRdb re-called the 5' RACE reads, giving one row per CDR3 protein. The sample lists 40,000 to 60,000 distinct CDR3 sequences; around 12% were seen once. Sequencing was carried out using PBMCs. The receptors stem from a male donor with HTLV-1-associated myelopathy (HAM/TSP).

CDR3 protein: CASSLDRPYEQYF. The CDR3 bases are TGTGCCAGCAGCTTAGACAGACCCTACGAGCAGTACTTC. The chain employs TRBV7-2 and TRBJ2-7; D remains ambiguous. Germline V gene sequence: CDR1 SGHTA, CDR2 FQGNSA. The CDR3 runs 13 residues. V was trimmed by 1 base and J by 2 bases, leaving 6 bases between them.

This clonotype was counted at least ten times. The CDR3 DNA sequence: TGTGCCAGCAGCGGTGATATACAGGGATACGAGCAGTACTTC. This translates into CASSGDIQGYEQYF. The J gene is TRBJ2-7, the V gene TRBV5-6; D is possibly TRBD1 (6 bases). This CDR3 is built from 14 residues. The ends were cut back, 4 bases at V and 4 bases at J, with 15 bases in the middle. CDR1 and CDR2 from the germline V gene are SGHDT and YYEEEE. Full variable domain (outside the CDR3, taken from reference TRBV5-6 and TRBJ2-7): DAGVTQSPTHLIKTRGQQVTLRCSPKSGHDTVSWYQQALGQGPQFIFQYYEEEERQRGNFPDRFSGHQFPNYSSELNVNALLLGDSALYLCASSGDIQGYEQYFGPGTRLTVT.

The gene calls are TRBV10-3 and TRBJ1-2, with a weak D call TRBD1 (5 bases). The CDR3 runs to 15 residues. The germline V gene encodes CDR1 ENHRY and CDR2 SYGVKD. V was cut by 3 bases and J by 2 bases, with 13 bases left in between. The CDR3, as DNA: TGTGCCATCAGTGACCGGGACGGAATGAACTATGGCTACACCTTC. Translation: CAISDRDGMNYGYTF.

At least ten counts were recorded for this clonotype. The chain recombines TRBV5-1 with TRBJ1-4; TRBD1 matches at 7 bases. The V gene's germline CDR1 is SGHRS and CDR2 YFSETQ. Trimming removed 0 bases from V and 8 bases from J; junction bases left unmatched: 4. The CDR3 runs 14 residues. CDR3 in amino acids: CASSLGQGREKLFF. The CDR3, as DNA: TGCGCCAGCAGCTTGGGACAGGGCCGAGAAAAACTGTTTTTT.

This clonotype occurred many times. This rearrangement joins TRBV5-6 to TRBJ1-2, with 7 bases matching TRBD1. J gave up 4 bases and V 2 bases, and 8 bases lay outside the gene matches. CDR3 length: 15 amino acids. Germline V gene lookup returns CDR1 SGHDT and CDR2 YYEEEE. The chain's CDR3 is CASSLGPGQFYGYTF. The CDR3 DNA is TGTGCCAGCAGCTTAGGGCCGGGACAGTTCTATGGCTACACCTTC.

This clonotype was found many times. J is TRBJ1-2 and V is TRBV20-1; tentatively, D is TRBD1 (5 bases). The CDR3 contains 12 residues. V was clipped by 6 bases and J by 8 bases, with 16 bases between them. Germline loops: CDR1 DFQATT, CDR2 SNEGSKA (reference sequence). This CDR3 is CSAKTVTGGYTF. CDR3 sequence (DNA): TGCAGTGCCAAGACAGTTACGGGGGGCTACACCTTC.